The clone carrying this T cell receptor beta chain has more than one count but fewer than ten. The CDR3 extends over 13 amino acids. In germline, CDR1 is LNHNV, CDR2 YYDKDF (reference sequence). V lost 4 bases, J lost 6 bases, and 9 bases lay in between. These data belong to a study of CD8 T cells in ankylosing spondylitis. Via MiXCR, TCRdb re-called the 5' RACE reads, giving one row per CDR3 protein. Altogether more than 300,000 distinct CDR3 sequences are present, roughly 10% being singletons, with the ten largest covering about 10%. This rearrangement joins TRBV15 to TRBJ2-2; no definite D call. This TCR was sampled from a female donor with ankylosing spondylitis or in good health (not recorded which). Specimen: blood, either unsorted or a sorted T cell fraction (not recorded which). The DNA of the CDR3 is TGTGCCACCAGCACCCACATCCCCGGGGAGCTGTTTTTT. Its protein is CATSTHIPGELFF.